This T cell receptor beta chain is from a study of blood T cell repertoires in COVID-19. Whole-study context: There were acute and convalescent COVID-19 samples, and they came from the United States, Italy and Spain. From T cells, B-cell-depleted T cells, or PBMCs came the material, which was cDNA or gDNA.

The CDR3 runs to 14 residues. Losses at the gene ends were 7 bases for V and 5 bases for J; bases not matched to a gene: 10. CDR1 is SGHRS, CDR2 YFSETQ, per germline. Original handling: Estimated nucleated cell counts came from reference gene primer amplification. Profiled with immunoSEQ multiplex PCR; TCRdb holds only in-frame clones, not every one. That table is the source of V, J and clone size, and D and trimming were worked out from the DNA. The profile shows about 52,000 clones, 85% to 90% of them singletons. Sequenced: peripheral blood. The TCR was taken from a human donor in a cohort sampled during active COVID-19. V usage is TRBV5-1 and J usage is TRBJ2-7; TRBD1 agrees at 9 bases. DNA of the CDR3: TGCGCCAGCGGTCCCGGGACAGGGTCGGACGAGCAGTACTTC. Translation: CASGPGTGSDEQYF.